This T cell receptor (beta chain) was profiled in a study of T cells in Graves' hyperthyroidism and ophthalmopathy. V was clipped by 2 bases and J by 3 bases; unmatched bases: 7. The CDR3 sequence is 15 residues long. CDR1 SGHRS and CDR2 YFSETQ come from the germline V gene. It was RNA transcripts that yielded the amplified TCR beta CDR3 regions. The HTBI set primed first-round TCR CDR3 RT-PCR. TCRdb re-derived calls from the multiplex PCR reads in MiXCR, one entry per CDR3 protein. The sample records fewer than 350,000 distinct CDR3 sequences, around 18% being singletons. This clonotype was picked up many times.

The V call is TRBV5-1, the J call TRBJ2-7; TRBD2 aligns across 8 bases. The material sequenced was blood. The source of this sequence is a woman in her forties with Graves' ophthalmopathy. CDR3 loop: CASSLAGVGNYEQYF. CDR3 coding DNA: TGCGCCAGCAGCTTAGCGGGAGTGGGGAACTACGAGCAGTACTTC.